The clone carrying this T cell receptor (beta chain) has only one observation. Assay: immunoSEQ multiplex PCR; the TCRdb copy retains only in-frame clones and omits some. The repertoire has 65,000 to 100,000 clones, roughly 89% of them found once; the top ten carry under 20%. This specimen belongs to a study of control samples from healthy donors and cancer patients. In germline, CDR1 is MNHNY, CDR2 SVGAGI (reference sequence). This CDR3 has 14 residues. The V end was cut by 2 bases, the J end by 4 bases, with 8 bases between. This rearrangement joins TRBV6-6 to TRBJ1-4; D is uncertain. The source is a middle-aged man in good health. The sequenced sample was blood. For the CDR3, the DNA is TGTGCCAGCAGTTACAGGCTGGATAATGAAAAACTGTTTTTT. Protein: CASSYRLDNEKLFF.